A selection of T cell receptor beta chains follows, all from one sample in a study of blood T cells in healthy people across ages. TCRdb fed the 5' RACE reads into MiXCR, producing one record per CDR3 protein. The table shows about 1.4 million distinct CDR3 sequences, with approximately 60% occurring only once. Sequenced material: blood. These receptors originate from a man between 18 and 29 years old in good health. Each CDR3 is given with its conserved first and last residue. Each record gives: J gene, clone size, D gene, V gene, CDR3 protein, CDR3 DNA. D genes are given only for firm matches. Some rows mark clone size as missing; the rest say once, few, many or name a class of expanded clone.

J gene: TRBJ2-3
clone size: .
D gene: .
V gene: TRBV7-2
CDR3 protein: CASSPQQGFTDTQYF
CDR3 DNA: TGTGCCAGCAGCCCCCAACAGGGTTTCACAGATACGCAGTATTTT

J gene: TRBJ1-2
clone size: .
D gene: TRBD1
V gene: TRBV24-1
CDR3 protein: CARRRDRHYGYTF
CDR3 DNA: TGTGCCAGGCGGAGGGACAGGCACTATGGCTACACCTTC

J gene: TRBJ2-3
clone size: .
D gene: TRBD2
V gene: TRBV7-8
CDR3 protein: CASSPGGEGLPTDTQYF
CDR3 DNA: TGTGCCAGCAGCCCCGGGGGGGAGGGACTCCCCACAGATACGCAGTATTTT

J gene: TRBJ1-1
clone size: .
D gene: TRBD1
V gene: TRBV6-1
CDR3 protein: CASKRGRETEAFF
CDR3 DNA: TGTGCCAGCAAGAGGGGGCGTGAGACTGAAGCTTTCTTT

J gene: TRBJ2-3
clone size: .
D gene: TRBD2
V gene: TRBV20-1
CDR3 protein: CSARSWTSGGGDTQYF
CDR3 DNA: TGCAGTGCTAGATCTTGGACTAGCGGGGGTGGAGATACGCAGTATTTT

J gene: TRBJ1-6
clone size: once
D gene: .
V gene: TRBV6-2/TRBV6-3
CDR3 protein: CASSYRGRPSGSPLHF
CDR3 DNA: TGTGCCAGCAGTTACCGGGGCCGACCAAGCGGTTCACCCCTCCACTTT

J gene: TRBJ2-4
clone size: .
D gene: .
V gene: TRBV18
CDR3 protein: CASSPREFARSIQYF
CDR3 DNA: TGTGCCAGCTCACCACGGGAGTTTGCCAGGAGCATTCAGTACTTC

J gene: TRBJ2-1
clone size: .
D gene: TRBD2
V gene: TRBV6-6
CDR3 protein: CASSYGGGAHNEQFF
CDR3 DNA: TGTGCCAGCAGTTACGGCGGGGGGGCACACAATGAGCAGTTCTTC

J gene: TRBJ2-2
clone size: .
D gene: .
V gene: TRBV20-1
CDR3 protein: CSARDRQRTGELFF
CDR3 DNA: TGCAGTGCTAGAGACAGGCAACGCACCGGGGAGCTGTTTTTT

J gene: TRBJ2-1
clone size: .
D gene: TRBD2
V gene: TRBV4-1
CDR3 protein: CASSHPGTTWDEQFF
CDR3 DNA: TGCGCCAGCAGCCACCCCGGGACTACCTGGGATGAGCAGTTCTTC

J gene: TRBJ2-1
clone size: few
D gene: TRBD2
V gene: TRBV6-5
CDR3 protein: CASSVAGVYNEQFF
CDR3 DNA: TGTGCCAGCAGTGTAGCGGGAGTTTACAATGAGCAGTTCTTC

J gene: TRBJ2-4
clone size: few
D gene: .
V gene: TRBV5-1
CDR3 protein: CASSLGPLEAQYF
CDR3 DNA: TGCGCCAGCAGCTTGGGCCCGTTAGAAGCTCAGTACTTC

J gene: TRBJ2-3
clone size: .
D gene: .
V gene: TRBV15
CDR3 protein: CATSPLREGGTDTQYF
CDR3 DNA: TGTGCCACCAGCCCCCTCAGGGAGGGGGGCACAGATACGCAGTATTTT

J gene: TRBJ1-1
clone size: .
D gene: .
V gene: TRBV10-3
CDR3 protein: CAIKARKENTEAFF
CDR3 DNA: TGTGCCATCAAGGCGCGGAAGGAGAACACTGAAGCTTTCTTT

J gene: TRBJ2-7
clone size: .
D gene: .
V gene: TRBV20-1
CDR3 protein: CSARDRGGTLYEQYF
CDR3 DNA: TGCAGTGCTAGAGATCGAGGGGGAACACTATACGAGCAGTACTTC

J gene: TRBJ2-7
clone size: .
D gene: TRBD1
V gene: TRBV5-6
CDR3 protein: CASSLEGQGLGEQYF
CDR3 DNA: TGTGCCAGCAGCTTGGAGGGACAGGGTCTGGGAGAGCAGTACTTC

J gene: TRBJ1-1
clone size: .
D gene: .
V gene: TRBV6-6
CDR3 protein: CASEPGGGTEAFF
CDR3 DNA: TGTGCCAGCGAACCTGGGGGGGGCACTGAAGCTTTCTTT

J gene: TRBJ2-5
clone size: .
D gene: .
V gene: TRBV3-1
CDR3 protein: CASSQDTPETQYF
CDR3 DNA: TGTGCCAGCAGCCAAGATACGCCAGAGACCCAGTACTTC

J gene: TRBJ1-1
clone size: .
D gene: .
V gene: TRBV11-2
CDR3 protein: CASSPRVRVNTEAFF
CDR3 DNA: TGTGCCAGCAGCCCCCGCGTCAGGGTGAACACTGAAGCTTTCTTT

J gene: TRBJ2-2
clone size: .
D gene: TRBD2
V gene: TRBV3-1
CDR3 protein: CASSQGTSGSPNLFF
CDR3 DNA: TGTGCCAGCAGCCAAGGGACTAGCGGGAGTCCTAATCTGTTTTTT

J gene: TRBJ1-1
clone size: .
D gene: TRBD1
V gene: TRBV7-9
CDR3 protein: CASSMGQGNFVNTEAFF
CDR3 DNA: TGTGCCAGCAGCATGGGACAGGGGAATTTCGTGAACACTGAAGCTTTCTTT

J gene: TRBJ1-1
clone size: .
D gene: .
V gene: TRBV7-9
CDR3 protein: CASNIPGNRTEAFF
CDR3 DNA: TGTGCCAGCAACATACCGGGAAACCGCACTGAAGCTTTCTTT

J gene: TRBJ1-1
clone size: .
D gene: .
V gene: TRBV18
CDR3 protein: CASSPRGGMFAEAFF
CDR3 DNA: TGTGCCAGCTCACCACGAGGAGGGATGTTCGCTGAAGCTTTCTTT

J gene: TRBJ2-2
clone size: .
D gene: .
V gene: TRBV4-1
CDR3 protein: CASSQAREELFF
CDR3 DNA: TGCGCCAGCAGCCAAGCCCGGGAGGAGCTGTTTTTT

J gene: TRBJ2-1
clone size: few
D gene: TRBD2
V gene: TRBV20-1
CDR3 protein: CSARVAGGPIDEQFF
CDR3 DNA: TGCAGTGCTAGGGTGGCGGGGGGGCCGATCGATGAGCAGTTCTTC

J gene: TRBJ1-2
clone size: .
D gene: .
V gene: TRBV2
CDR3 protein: CASSERSANYGYTF
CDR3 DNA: TGTGCCAGCAGTGAGAGGTCAGCTAACTATGGCTACACCTTC

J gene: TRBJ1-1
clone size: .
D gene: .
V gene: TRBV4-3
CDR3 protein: CASSPGPTNTNTEAFF
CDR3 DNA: TGCGCCAGCTCACCGGGACCGACAAATACGAACACTGAAGCTTTCTTT

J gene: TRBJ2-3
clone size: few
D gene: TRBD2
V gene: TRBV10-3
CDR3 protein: CAISAEGYGAGDTDTQYF
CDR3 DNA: TGTGCCATCAGTGCAGAGGGCTACGGAGCGGGGGACACAGATACGCAGTATTTT

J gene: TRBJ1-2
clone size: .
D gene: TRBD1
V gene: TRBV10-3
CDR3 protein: CAIRGDRGVNYGYTF
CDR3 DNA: TGTGCCATCAGAGGCGACAGGGGTGTTAACTATGGCTACACCTTC

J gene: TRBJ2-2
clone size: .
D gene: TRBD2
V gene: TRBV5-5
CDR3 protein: CASSLVRGGTGELFF
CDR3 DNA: TGTGCCAGCAGCTTGGTGCGGGGGGGCACCGGGGAGCTGTTTTTT

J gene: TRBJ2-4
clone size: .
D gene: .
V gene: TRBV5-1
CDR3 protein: CASSLVDPGTDVQYF
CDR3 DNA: TGCGCCAGCAGCTTGGTCGACCCCGGGACGGATGTTCAGTACTTC